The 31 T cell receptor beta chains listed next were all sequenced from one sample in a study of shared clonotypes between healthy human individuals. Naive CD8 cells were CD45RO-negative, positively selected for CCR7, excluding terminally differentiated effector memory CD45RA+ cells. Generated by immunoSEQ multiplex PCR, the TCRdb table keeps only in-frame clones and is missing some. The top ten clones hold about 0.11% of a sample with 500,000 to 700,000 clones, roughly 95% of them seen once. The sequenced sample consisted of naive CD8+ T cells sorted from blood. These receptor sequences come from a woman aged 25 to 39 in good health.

CDR3 amino acids: CASSLRTVPYEQYF. The CDR3 DNA reads as TGTGCCAGCAGCTTGAGGACGGTGCCCTACGAGCAGTACTTC. J is TRBJ2-7 and V is TRBV11-2; no reliable D call. This CDR3 comprises 14 residues. V was shortened by 3 bases and J by 2 bases, with 11 bases between the two germline ends. Germline CDR1 is SGHAT and CDR2 is FQNNGV.

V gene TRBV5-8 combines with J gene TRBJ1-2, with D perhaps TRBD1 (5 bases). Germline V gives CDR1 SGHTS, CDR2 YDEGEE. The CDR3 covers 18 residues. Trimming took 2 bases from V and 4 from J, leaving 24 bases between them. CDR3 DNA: TGTGCCAGCAGCTTTAGCCCCCCCCGGCGAATCAGGGTCTATGGCTACACCTTC. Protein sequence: CASSFSPPRRIRVYGYTF.

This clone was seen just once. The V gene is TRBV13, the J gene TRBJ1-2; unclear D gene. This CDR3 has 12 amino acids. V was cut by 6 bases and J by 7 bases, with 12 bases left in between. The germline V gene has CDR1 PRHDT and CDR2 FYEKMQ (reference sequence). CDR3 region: CASRYQLVGYTF. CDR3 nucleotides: TGTGCCAGCAGATATCAATTGGTTGGCTACACCTTC.

CDR3 DNA sequence: TGTGCCAGCAGCGGCCAGGGCACCGGGACAGGAGCCAACGAGCAGTACTTC. It yields the protein CASSGQGTGTGANEQYF. This chain connects TRBV13 to TRBJ2-7; 8 bases agree with TRBD1. The V gene's germline CDR1 is PRHDT and CDR2 FYEKMQ (reference sequence). This CDR3 is built from 17 residues. Trimming removed 5 bases from V and 5 bases from J; junction bases left unmatched: 17.

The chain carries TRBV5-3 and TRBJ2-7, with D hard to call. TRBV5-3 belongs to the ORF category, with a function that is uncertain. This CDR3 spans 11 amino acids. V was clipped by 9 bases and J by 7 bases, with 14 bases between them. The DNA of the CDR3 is TGTGCCAACGGCAGCGACGGGGAGCAGTACTTC. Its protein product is CANGSDGEQYF.

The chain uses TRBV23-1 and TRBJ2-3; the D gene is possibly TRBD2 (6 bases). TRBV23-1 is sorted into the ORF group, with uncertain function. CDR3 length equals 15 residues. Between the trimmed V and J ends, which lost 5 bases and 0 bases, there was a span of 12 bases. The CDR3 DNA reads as TGCGCCAGCAGTAGTTGGAGGGTAAGCACAGATACGCAGTATTTT. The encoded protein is CASSSWRVSTDTQYF.

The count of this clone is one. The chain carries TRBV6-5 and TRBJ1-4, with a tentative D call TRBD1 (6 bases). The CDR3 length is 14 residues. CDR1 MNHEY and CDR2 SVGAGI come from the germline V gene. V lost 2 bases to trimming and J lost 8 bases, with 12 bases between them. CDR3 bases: TGTGCCAGCAGTTACGAGGGGGGCGGCGAAAAACTGTTTTTT. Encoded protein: CASSYEGGGEKLFF.

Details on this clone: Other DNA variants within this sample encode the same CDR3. The CDR3 DNA follows: TGTGCCAGTAGTATTGCCAGTTATAGCAATCAGCCCCAGCATTTT. Translating gives CASSIASYSNQPQHF. V gene TRBV19 combines with J gene TRBJ1-5, with no clear D. The CDR3 consists of 15 residues. CDR1 is LNHDA, CDR2 SQIVND, per germline (reference sequence). Deletions cut 3 bases from V and 0 bases from J, with 9 bases between.

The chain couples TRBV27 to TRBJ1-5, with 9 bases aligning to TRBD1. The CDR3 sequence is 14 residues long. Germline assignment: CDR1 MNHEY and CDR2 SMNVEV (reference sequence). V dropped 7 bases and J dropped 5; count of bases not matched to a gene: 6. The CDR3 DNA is TGTGCCAGCACCGTAACAGGGGGCGATCAGCCCCAGCATTTT. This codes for CASTVTGGDQPQHF.

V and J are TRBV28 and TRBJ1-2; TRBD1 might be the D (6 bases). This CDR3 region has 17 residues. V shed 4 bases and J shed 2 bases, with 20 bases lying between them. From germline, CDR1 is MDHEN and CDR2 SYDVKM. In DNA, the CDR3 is TGTGCCAGCAGTTCCCCCTCCGGGGGGCTGGTAAACTATGGCTACACCTTC. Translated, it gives CASSSPSGGLVNYGYTF.

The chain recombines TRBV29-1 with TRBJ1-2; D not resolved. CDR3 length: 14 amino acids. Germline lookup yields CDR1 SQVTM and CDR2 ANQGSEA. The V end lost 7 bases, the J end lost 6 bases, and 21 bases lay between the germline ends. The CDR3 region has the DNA TGCAGCGATGACGGACCGGACCGCGGAGATGGCTACACCTTC. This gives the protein CSDDGPDRGDGYTF.

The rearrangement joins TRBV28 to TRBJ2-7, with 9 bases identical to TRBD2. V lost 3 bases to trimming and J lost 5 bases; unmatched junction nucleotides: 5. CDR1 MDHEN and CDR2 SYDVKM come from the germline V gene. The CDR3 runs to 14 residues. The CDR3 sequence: CASSLVAGDDEQYF. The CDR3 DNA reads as TGTGCCAGCAGTTTGGTAGCGGGAGACGACGAGCAGTACTTC.

The CDR3 sequence: CASSLGTGEPDTQYF. CDR3 sequence (DNA): TGTGCCAGCAGCCTAGGGACAGGGGAGCCAGATACGCAGTATTTT. V gene TRBV11-2 combines with J gene TRBJ2-3; 10 bases are a match to TRBD1. V shed 5 bases, J shed 4 bases, and the junction held 6 bases outside the gene matches. CDR1 and CDR2 from the germline V gene are SGHAT and FQNNGV. CDR3 length: 15 residues.

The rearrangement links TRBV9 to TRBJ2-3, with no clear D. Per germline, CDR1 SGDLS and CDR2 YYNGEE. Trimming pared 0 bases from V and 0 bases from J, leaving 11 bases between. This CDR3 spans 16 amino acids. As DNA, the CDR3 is TGTGCCAGCAGCGTAGGAGCTTACTCTAGCACAGATACGCAGTATTTT. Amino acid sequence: CASSVGAYSSTDTQYF.

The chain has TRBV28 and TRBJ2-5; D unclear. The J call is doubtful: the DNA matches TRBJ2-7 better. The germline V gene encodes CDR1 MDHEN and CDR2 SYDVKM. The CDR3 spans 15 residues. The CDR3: CASSSVGLVSYEQYF. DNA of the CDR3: TGTGCCAGCAGTTCCGTTGGTTTGGTCTCCTACGAGCAGTACTTC.

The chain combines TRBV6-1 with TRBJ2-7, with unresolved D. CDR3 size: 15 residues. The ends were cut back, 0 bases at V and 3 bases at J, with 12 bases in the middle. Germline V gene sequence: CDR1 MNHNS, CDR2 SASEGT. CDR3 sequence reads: CASSEAVSTFYEQYF. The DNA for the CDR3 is TGTGCCAGCAGTGAAGCCGTATCAACCTTCTACGAGCAGTACTTC.

The CDR3 coding sequence is TGCAGCGTTGAGGGCAGGGTATCGGACCAAGAGACCCAGTACTTC. It translates to CSVEGRVSDQETQYF. V is TRBV29-1 and J is TRBJ2-5; possible D gene TRBD1, 5 bases. The CDR3 spans 15 residues. The V gene's germline CDR1 is SQVTM and CDR2 ANQGSEA. Trimming removed 3 bases from V and 0 bases from J, with 14 bases in between.

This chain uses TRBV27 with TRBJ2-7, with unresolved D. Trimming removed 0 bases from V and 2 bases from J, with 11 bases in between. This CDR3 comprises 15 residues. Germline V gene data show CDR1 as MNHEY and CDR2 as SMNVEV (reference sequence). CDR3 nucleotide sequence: TGTGCCAGCAGTTTATCCACAGACCCCGCCTACGAGCAGTACTTC. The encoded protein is CASSLSTDPAYEQYF.

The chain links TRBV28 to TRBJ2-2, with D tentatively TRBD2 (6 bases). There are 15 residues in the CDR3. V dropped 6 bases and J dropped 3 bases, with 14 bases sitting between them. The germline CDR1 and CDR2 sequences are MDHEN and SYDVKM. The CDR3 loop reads CASRSIWRDTGELFF. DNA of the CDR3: TGTGCCAGCAGGTCTATCTGGAGGGACACCGGGGAGCTGTTTTTT. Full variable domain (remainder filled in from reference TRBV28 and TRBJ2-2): DVKVTQSSRYLVKRTGEKVFLECVQDMDHENMFWYRQDPGLGLRLIYFSYDVKMKEKGDIPEGYSVSREKKERFSLILESASTNQTSMYLCASRSIWRDTGELFFGEGSRLTVL.

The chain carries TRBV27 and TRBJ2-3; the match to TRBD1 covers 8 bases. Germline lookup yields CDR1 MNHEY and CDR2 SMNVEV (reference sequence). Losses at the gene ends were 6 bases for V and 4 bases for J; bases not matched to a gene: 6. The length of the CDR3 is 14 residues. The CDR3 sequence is CASRQTGVADTQYF. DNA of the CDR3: TGTGCCAGCAGGCAGACAGGGGTTGCAGATACGCAGTATTTT.

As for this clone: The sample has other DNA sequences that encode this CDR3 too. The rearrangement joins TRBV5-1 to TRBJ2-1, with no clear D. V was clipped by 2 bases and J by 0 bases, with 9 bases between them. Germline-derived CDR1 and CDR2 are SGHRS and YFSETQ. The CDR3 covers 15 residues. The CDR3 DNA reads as TGCGCCAGCAGCTTTACGGGCGGCTCCTACAATGAGCAGTTCTTC. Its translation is CASSFTGGSYNEQFF.

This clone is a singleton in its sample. CDR3 DNA sequence: TGTGCCAGCACCCCACAGGGATCCGGCGAGCAGTACTTC. Translated: CASTPQGSGEQYF. The genes are TRBV28 and TRBJ2-7, with a weak D call TRBD1 (6 bases). The CDR3 length is 13 residues. Deletions cut 7 bases from V and 6 bases from J, with 16 bases between. Germline loops: CDR1 MDHEN, CDR2 SYDVKM. The whole variable domain, filled in from reference TRBV28 and TRBJ2-7, reads DVKVTQSSRYLVKRTGEKVFLECVQDMDHENMFWYRQDPGLGLRLIYFSYDVKMKEKGDIPEGYSVSREKKERFSLILESASTNQTSMYLCASTPQGSGEQYFGPGTRLTVT.

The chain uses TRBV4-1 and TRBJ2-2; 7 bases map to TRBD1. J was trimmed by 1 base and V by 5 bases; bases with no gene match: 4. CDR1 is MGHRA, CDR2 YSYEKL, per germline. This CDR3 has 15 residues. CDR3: CASSTGDMNTGELFF. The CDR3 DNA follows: TGCGCCAGCAGCACAGGGGACATGAACACCGGGGAGCTGTTTTTT.

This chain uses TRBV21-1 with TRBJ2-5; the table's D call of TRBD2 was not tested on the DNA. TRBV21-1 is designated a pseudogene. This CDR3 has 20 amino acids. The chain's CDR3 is CASSKATGTSGKSLEETQYF. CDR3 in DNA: TGTGCCAGCAGCAAAGCCACCGGGACTAGCGGGAAATCACTCGAAGAGACCCAGTACTTC.

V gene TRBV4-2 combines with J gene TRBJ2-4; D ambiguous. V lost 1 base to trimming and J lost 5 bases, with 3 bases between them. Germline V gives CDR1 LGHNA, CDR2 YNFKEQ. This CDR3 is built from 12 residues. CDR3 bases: TGTGCCAGCAGCCAAGTTCAAAACATTCAGTACTTC. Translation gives CASSQVQNIQYF.

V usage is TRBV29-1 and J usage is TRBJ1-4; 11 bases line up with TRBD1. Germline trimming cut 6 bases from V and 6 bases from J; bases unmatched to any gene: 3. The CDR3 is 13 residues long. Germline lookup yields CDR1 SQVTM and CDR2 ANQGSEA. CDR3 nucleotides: TGCAGCGTACCGGGACAGGGGGATGAAAAACTGTTTTTT. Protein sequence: CSVPGQGDEKLFF. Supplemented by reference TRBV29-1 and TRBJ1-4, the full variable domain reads SAVISQKPSRDICQRGTSLTIQCQVDSQVTMMFWYRQQPGQSLTLIATANQGSEATYESGFVIDKFPISRPNLTFSTLTVSNMSPEDSSIYLCSVPGQGDEKLFFGSGTQLSVL.

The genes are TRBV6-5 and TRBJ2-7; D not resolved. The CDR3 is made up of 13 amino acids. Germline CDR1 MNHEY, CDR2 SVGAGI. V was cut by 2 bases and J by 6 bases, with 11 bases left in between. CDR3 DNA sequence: TGTGCCAGCAGTTACGGGTCACCCGGCGAGCAGTACTTC. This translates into CASSYGSPGEQYF.

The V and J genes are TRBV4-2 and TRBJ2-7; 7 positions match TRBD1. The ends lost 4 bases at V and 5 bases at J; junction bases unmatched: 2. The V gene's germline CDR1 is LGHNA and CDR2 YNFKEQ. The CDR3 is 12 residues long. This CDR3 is CASSPDRDEQYF. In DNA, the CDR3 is TGTGCCAGCAGCCCAGACAGGGACGAGCAGTACTTC.

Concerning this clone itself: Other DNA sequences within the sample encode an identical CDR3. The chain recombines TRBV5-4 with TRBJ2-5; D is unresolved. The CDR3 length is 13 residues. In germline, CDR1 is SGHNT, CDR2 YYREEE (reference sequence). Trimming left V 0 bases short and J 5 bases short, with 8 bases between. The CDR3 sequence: CASSLESEETQYF. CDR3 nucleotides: TGTGCCAGCAGCTTGGAGAGTGAGGAGACCCAGTACTTC.

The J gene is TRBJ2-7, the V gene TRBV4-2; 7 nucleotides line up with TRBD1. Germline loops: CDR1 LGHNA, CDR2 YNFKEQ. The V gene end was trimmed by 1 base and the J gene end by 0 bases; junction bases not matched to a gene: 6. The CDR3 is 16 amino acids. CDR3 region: CASSQAEGDSSYEQYF. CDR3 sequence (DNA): TGTGCCAGCAGCCAAGCCGAGGGGGACAGCTCCTACGAGCAGTACTTC.

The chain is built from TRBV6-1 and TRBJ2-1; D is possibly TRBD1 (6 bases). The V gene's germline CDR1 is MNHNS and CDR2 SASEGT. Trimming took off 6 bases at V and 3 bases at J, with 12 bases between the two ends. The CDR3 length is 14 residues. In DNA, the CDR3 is TGTGCCAGCAGGCCGCTGGACAGCTACAATGAGCAGTTCTTC. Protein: CASRPLDSYNEQFF.